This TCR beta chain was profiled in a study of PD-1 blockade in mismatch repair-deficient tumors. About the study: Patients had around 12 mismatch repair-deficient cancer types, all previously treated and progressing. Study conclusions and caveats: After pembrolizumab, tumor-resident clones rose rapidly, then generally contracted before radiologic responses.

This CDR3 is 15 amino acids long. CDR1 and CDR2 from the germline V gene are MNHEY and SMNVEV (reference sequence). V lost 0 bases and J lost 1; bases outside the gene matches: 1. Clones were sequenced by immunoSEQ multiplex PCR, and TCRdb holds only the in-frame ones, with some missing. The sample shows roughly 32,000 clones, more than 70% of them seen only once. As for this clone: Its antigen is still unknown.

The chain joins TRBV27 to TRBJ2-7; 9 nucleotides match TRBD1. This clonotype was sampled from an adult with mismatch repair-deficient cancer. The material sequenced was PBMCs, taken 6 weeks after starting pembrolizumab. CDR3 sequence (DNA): TGTGCCAGCAGTTTATCAGGGACAGGGTCCTACGAGCAGTACTTC. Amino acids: CASSLSGTGSYEQYF.